This TCR beta chain derives from a study of CD8+ T cells in alopecia areata. This clone was counted between two and nine times. Antigen: not known. V gave up 6 bases and J gave up 12 bases; unmatched junction bases: 14. CDR1 and CDR2 from the germline V gene are SQVTM and ANQGSEA. This CDR3 is 12 amino acids long. Findings and limits, study-wide: Alphabeta T cells residing in normal skin are also sequenced in scalp samples.

Investigators isolated RNA and reverse transcribed it into cDNA to act as the sequencing template. Profiling relied on immunoSEQ multiplex PCR, and the TCRdb table lists in-frame clones only, not all of them. This table holds about 120,000 clones, 55% to 80% found once. The clonotype originates from a human donor in good health. The sample was CD4+ T cells sorted from blood. The V gene is TRBV29-1, the J gene TRBJ2-7; 7 bases are shared with TRBD2. CDR3 loop: CSVATGREGMYF. DNA for the CDR3: TGCAGCGTAGCTACGGGCAGGGAGGGAATGTACTTC.